Each of the 26 T cell receptor beta chains below was sequenced from the same sample in a study of T cell changes during pregnancy in multiple sclerosis. Only in-frame clones appear in the TCRdb table, and some are missing; sequencing was by immunoSEQ multiplex PCR. The table lists about 77,000 clones, approximately 89% of them singletons. The sequencing here drew on peripheral blood, taken before pregnancy. These receptors were collected from a female donor with multiple sclerosis, enrolled in a pregnancy study.

The chain has TRBV5-1 and TRBJ1-2; the D is unclear. The CDR3 is 15 amino acids. Germline loops: CDR1 SGHRS, CDR2 YFSETQ. V lost 5 bases and J lost 3, with 17 bases in between. In DNA, the CDR3 is TGCGCCAGCAGGAAGGACGGGAGGGTGGACTATGGCTACACCTTC. This sequence encodes CASRKDGRVDYGYTF.

The V gene is TRBV9, the J gene TRBJ2-1; 7 bases map to TRBD1. The junction had 8 bases not matched to a gene; V was cut back by 4 bases and J by 4 bases. The CDR3 spans 15 residues. CDR1 and CDR2 from the germline V gene are SGDLS and YYNGEE. CDR3 nucleotides: TGTGCCAGCAGCCCCGAGGGGGACAGTTACAATGAGCAGTTCTTC. Its translation: CASSPEGDSYNEQFF. Based on the CDR3 plus reference TRBV9 and TRBJ2-1, the full variable domain is DSGVTQTPKHLITATGQRVTLRCSPRSGDLSVYWYQQSLDQGLQFLIQYYNGEERAKGNILERFSAQQFPDLHSELNLSSLELGDSALYFCASSPEGDSYNEQFFGPGTRLTVL.

The rearrangement uses TRBV19 and TRBJ1-5, with D hard to call. The V and J ends lost 9 bases and 7 bases respectively, with 16 bases between them. Germline V gene sequence: CDR1 LNHDA, CDR2 SQIVND (reference sequence). The CDR3 is 13 residues long. This CDR3 reads CASRPAGGQPQHF. The CDR3 nucleotides read TGTGCCAGCAGACCGGCAGGAGGGCAGCCCCAGCATTTT.

This sequence joins TRBV9 and TRBJ2-2; TRBD1 agrees at 8 bases. With 4 bases clipped from V and 6 bases from J, the junction kept 11 bases outside the gene matches. Per germline, CDR1 SGDLS and CDR2 YYNGEE. The length of the CDR3 is 16 residues. The CDR3 DNA reads TGTGCCAGCAGCCCTGGGACAGGCTTGGTTCCCGGGGAGCTGTTTTTT. Protein sequence: CASSPGTGLVPGELFF. Supplemented by reference TRBV9 and TRBJ2-2, the full variable domain reads DSGVTQTPKHLITATGQRVTLRCSPRSGDLSVYWYQQSLDQGLQFLIQYYNGEERAKGNILERFSAQQFPDLHSELNLSSLELGDSALYFCASSPGTGLVPGELFFGEGSRLTVL.

The chain carries TRBV28 and TRBJ2-7; tentatively, D is TRBD2 (6 bases). The CDR3 is 12 amino acids. The germline gives CDR1 MDHEN, CDR2 SYDVKM. Deletions cut 3 bases from V and 6 bases from J, with 9 bases between. The CDR3 here is CASSFGGSEQYF. The CDR3 DNA is TGTGCCAGCAGTTTTGGGGGGTCCGAGCAGTACTTC.

The V gene is TRBV28, the J gene TRBJ2-1, with TRBD2 identical over 7 bases. This CDR3 contains 11 residues. The ends lost 1 base at V and 15 bases at J; junction bases unmatched: 3. CDR1 is MDHEN and CDR2 is SYDVKM in the germline V gene. The CDR3 is CASSLYGGWFF. CDR3 coding DNA: TGTGCCAGCAGTTTATACGGGGGGTGGTTCTTC.

J is TRBJ1-4 and V is TRBV6-1, with no clear D. The CDR3 covers 16 residues. The germline gives CDR1 MNHNS, CDR2 SASEGT. V shed 4 bases and J shed 0 bases, with 12 bases lying between them. CDR3 loop: CASSGREFATNEKLFF. The DNA of the CDR3 is TGTGCCAGCAGTGGCCGGGAATTCGCAACTAATGAAAAACTGTTTTTT.

This chain links TRBV11-2 with TRBJ2-7, with a tentative D call TRBD2 (5 bases). Trimming pared 5 bases from V and 0 bases from J, leaving 14 bases between. Per the germline V gene, CDR1 is SGHAT and CDR2 is FQNNGV. The CDR3 is made up of 15 amino acids. The CDR3, as DNA: TGTGCCAGCAGCATTACAGCGGTGACCTCCTACGAGCAGTACTTC. The encoded protein is CASSITAVTSYEQYF. Filled out from reference TRBV11-2 and TRBJ2-7, the complete variable domain reads EAGVAQSPRYKIIEKRQSVAFWCNPISGHATLYWYQQILGQGPKLLIQFQNNGVVDDSQLPKDRFSAERLKGVDSTLKIQPAKLEDSAVYLCASSITAVTSYEQYFGPGTRLTVT.

J is TRBJ1-1 and V is TRBV10-3; D is undetermined. This CDR3 contains 13 residues. With 7 bases removed from V and 1 base from J, the gap between germline ends came to 10 bases. CDR1 is ENHRY, CDR2 SYGVKD, per germline. The CDR3 protein is CAITPQSNTEAFF. The CDR3 DNA sequence: TGTGCCATCACCCCTCAGTCGAACACTGAAGCTTTCTTT.

The chain employs TRBV5-8 and TRBJ1-4; TRBD1 matches at 8 bases. Germline V gene sequence: CDR1 SGHTS, CDR2 YDEGEE. The CDR3 is made up of 15 amino acids. V dropped 4 bases and J dropped 6; count of bases not matched to a gene: 8. The CDR3 sequence: CASSPWTGPYEKLFF. The CDR3 bases are TGTGCCAGCAGCCCATGGACAGGGCCCTATGAAAAACTGTTTTTT. The entire variable domain, with the rest obtained from reference TRBV5-8 and TRBJ1-4, is as follows: EAGVTQSPTHLIKTRGQQATLRCSPISGHTSVYWYQQALGLGLQFLLWYDEGEERNRGNFPPRFSGRQFPNYSSELNVNALELEDSALYLCASSPWTGPYEKLFFGSGTQLSVL.

The chain has TRBV6-5 and TRBJ1-3; D perhaps matches TRBD1 (6 bases). V lost 4 bases and J 4 bases, leaving 14 bases between the germline ends. Germline CDR1 and CDR2: MNHEY and SVGAGI. CDR3 length equals 15 residues. This CDR3 is CASSFLQGIGNTIYF. As DNA, the CDR3 is TGTGCCAGCAGTTTTCTACAGGGCATCGGAAACACCATATATTTT.

This chain uses TRBV5-1 with TRBJ2-6; D is undetermined. The ends were cut back, 4 bases at V and 1 base at J, with 9 bases in the middle. The CDR3 has 15 residues. CDR1 is SGHRS and CDR2 is YFSETQ in the germline V gene. The DNA of the CDR3 is TGCGCCAGCAGCCCCCAAATGTCTGGGGCCAACGTCCTGACTTTC. This codes for CASSPQMSGANVLTF.

The rearrangement links TRBV29-1 to TRBJ1-4; D call uncertain. V shed 1 base and J shed 4 bases, with 7 bases lying between them. Per germline, CDR1 SQVTM and CDR2 ANQGSEA. The CDR3 length is 13 residues. CDR3 nucleotides: TGCAGCGTTGAAGTACAGATTAATGAAAAACTGTTTTTT. Its translation: CSVEVQINEKLFF.

The V call is TRBV11-2, the J call TRBJ2-3, with a weak D call TRBD2 (5 bases). This CDR3 has 14 residues. CDR1 SGHAT and CDR2 FQNNGV come from the germline V gene. V was clipped by 4 bases and J by 0 bases, with 8 bases between them. In DNA form, the CDR3 reads TGTGCCAGCAGCTGGGGAGAAAGCACAGATACGCAGTATTTT. Its translation is CASSWGESTDTQYF.

This chain joins TRBV9 and TRBJ2-3, with D maybe TRBD2 (5 bases). Germline V CDR1 and CDR2: SGDLS, YYNGEE. V was clipped by 0 bases and J by 1 base, with 12 bases between them. This CDR3 spans 16 amino acids. This CDR3 is CASSVELGGGTDTQYF. CDR3 nucleotide sequence: TGTGCCAGCAGCGTAGAACTAGGTGGCGGCACAGATACGCAGTATTTT.

This chain links TRBV7-3 with TRBJ2-5; D call uncertain. CDR3 length equals 15 residues. The germline gives CDR1 SGHTA, CDR2 FQGTGA. The V gene lost 4 bases and the J gene lost 5 bases, with 17 bases spanning the gap. CDR3: CASSSLGIPGETQYF. The CDR3 nucleotides read TGTGCCAGCAGCTCCCTTGGAATCCCCGGGGAGACCCAGTACTTC. Based on the CDR3 plus reference TRBV7-3 and TRBJ2-5, the full variable domain is GAGVSQTPSNKVTEKGKYVELRCDPISGHTALYWYRQSLGQGPEFLIYFQGTGAADDSGLPNDRFFAVRPEGSVSTLKIQRTERGDSAVYLCASSSLGIPGETQYFGPGTRLLVL.

V and J are TRBV11-2 and TRBJ2-2; 12 bases agree with TRBD2. CDR3 length: 18 amino acids. V was pared by 0 bases and J by 5 bases, with 7 bases of the junction left unmatched. Germline values: CDR1 SGHAT, CDR2 FQNNGV. CDR3 in amino acids: CASSLEASGGAWTGELFF. CDR3 bases: TGTGCCAGCAGCTTAGAGGCTAGCGGGGGGGCATGGACCGGGGAGCTGTTTTTT. Combining the CDR3 with reference TRBV11-2 and TRBJ2-2 gives the whole variable domain EAGVAQSPRYKIIEKRQSVAFWCNPISGHATLYWYQQILGQGPKLLIQFQNNGVVDDSQLPKDRFSAERLKGVDSTLKIQPAKLEDSAVYLCASSLEASGGAWTGELFFGEGSRLTVL.

The V and J genes are TRBV7-2 and TRBJ1-6; TRBD1 is a possible D gene (6 bases). Germline V gives CDR1 SGHTA, CDR2 FQGNSA. The CDR3 has 13 amino acids. The germline V and J ends were trimmed by 2 bases and 10 bases, with 9 bases remaining between them. CDR3 sequence (DNA): TGTGCCAGCAGCTTACAGGGGCGGTCACCCCTCCACTTT. This gives the protein CASSLQGRSPLHF.

CDR3 in amino acids: CASMEGVLATNEKLFF. CDR3 DNA: TGTGCCAGTATGGAGGGCGTACTTGCAACTAATGAAAAACTGTTTTTT. This sequence joins TRBV19 and TRBJ1-4; D remains unclear. CDR3 length equals 16 residues. The ends were cut back, 7 bases at V and 0 bases at J, with 15 bases in the middle. Germline CDR1 reads LNHDA; CDR2 reads SQIVND (reference sequence).

The V gene is TRBV27, the J gene TRBJ1-5; unclear D gene. Germline values: CDR1 MNHEY, CDR2 SMNVEV (reference sequence). The CDR3 is 14 residues long. Trimming removed 6 bases at V and 4 bases at J, with 13 bases between. CDR3 loop: CASSLGVRNQPQHF. The CDR3 DNA follows: TGTGCCAGCAGCCTCGGGGTGAGGAATCAGCCCCAGCATTTT.

V is TRBV5-1 and J is TRBJ2-5, with 7 bases lining up with TRBD1. Germline CDR1 reads SGHRS; CDR2 reads YFSETQ. Trimming cost V 2 bases and J 5 bases; bases outside gene matches: 6. The CDR3 length is 14 residues. Here the CDR3 DNA reads TGCGCCAGCAGCTTCGCACAGGGGCTGGAGACCCAGTACTTC. Amino acids: CASSFAQGLETQYF.

V gene TRBV7-3 combines with J gene TRBJ2-1; the D gene is possibly TRBD2 (7 bases). Trimming left V 2 bases short and J 8 bases short, with 16 bases between. Germline V gene sequence: CDR1 SGHTA, CDR2 FQGTGA. The CDR3 spans 15 residues. CDR3 bases: TGTGCCAGCAGCTTAGAGCAGGCGGGGGCCGATGAGCAGTTCTTC. Its translation: CASSLEQAGADEQFF.

Here the CDR3 reads CASSYQTGGSYNEQFF. CDR3 bases: TGTGCCAGCAGTTACCAAACAGGGGGTTCCTACAATGAGCAGTTCTTC. The chain employs TRBV6-5 and TRBJ2-1, with TRBD1 matching over 8 bases. This CDR3 comprises 16 residues. From germline, CDR1 is MNHEY and CDR2 SVGAGI. The V segment lost 2 bases and the J segment 1 base; nucleotides outside the gene matches: 4.

J is TRBJ2-7 and V is TRBV5-8, with a possible D match to TRBD1 (5 bases). This CDR3 is built from 14 residues. The V end was cut by 2 bases, the J end by 3 bases, with 12 bases between. Germline V CDR1 and CDR2: SGHTS, YDEGEE. CDR3 nucleotide sequence: TGTGCCAGCAGCTTCCGACCTCAGGGCTACGAGCAGTACTTC. It specifies CASSFRPQGYEQYF.

In its sample, this clone was seen once. The chain joins TRBV2 to TRBJ1-1; 8 nucleotides align to TRBD1. There are 14 residues in the CDR3. Germline lookup yields CDR1 SNHLY and CDR2 FYNNEI. The trim removed 6 bases at V and 8 bases at J, leaving 11 bases unmatched. The CDR3 DNA is TGTGCCAGCAGACAAAGCGGACAGGGTAAGGAAGCTTTCTTT. Translation: CASRQSGQGKEAFF.

This clone showed up just once. The chain links TRBV9 to TRBJ1-1; TRBD1 matches at 12 bases. Trimming at V came to 3 bases and at J to 10 bases, leaving 10 bases not matched to a gene. Per germline, CDR1 SGDLS and CDR2 YYNGEE. CDR3 length: 15 residues. The CDR3 protein is CASSAMWPGQGAAFF. The CDR3 DNA follows: TGTGCCAGCAGCGCCATGTGGCCGGGACAGGGGGCAGCTTTCTTT.